The 26 T cell receptor beta chains below were found in one sample sequenced in a study of beta chain features in type 1 diabetes. Notes on the study in general: Moderately but significantly shorter TCRB CDR3s were found in Type 1 diabetes patients in all four CD4+ subsets.

The antigens of these receptors remain unknown. The investigators reverse transcribed all of the isolated RNA, so they sequenced expressed TCRB transcripts. TCRdb's table, derived via immunoSEQ multiplex PCR, lists solely in-frame clones and lacks some. Altogether around 70,000 clones are present, 45% to 50% being singletons, with the ten largest covering 0.65% to 0.9%. Sequences were obtained from central memory CD4+ T cells from blood. The receptors come from a man in his thirties or forties with type 1 diabetes.

The sample holds a few counts of this clone. This chain connects TRBV5-1 to TRBJ2-1; 11 bases are shared with TRBD1. Per the germline V gene, CDR1 is SGHRS and CDR2 is YFSETQ. Trimming cost V 5 bases and J 0 bases; bases outside gene matches: 4. CDR3 length equals 16 residues. This CDR3 is CASRFGTGGSYNEQFF. CDR3 nucleotides: TGCGCCAGCAGGTTCGGGACAGGGGGCTCCTACAATGAGCAGTTCTTC.

The J gene is TRBJ2-1, the V gene TRBV5-1; D may be TRBD1 (5 bases). The CDR3 totals 14 residues. Germline CDR1 is SGHRS and CDR2 is YFSETQ. V shed 0 bases and J shed 10 bases, with 14 bases lying between them. CDR3 in DNA: TGCGCCAGCAGCTTGGGACAGAATAGGGGCGAGCAGTTCTTC. It translates to CASSLGQNRGEQFF.

The chain combines TRBV7-7 with TRBJ2-2; D is perhaps TRBD2 (6 bases). The CDR3 is made up of 15 amino acids. V dropped 5 bases and J dropped 7 bases, with 17 bases sitting between them. Germline V lookup: CDR1 SSHAT, CDR2 FNYEAQ (reference sequence). The chain's CDR3 is CASSLSSGGVGELFF. The DNA of the CDR3 is TGTGCCAGCAGCCTTTCCAGCGGAGGGGTCGGGGAGCTGTTTTTT.

The chain uses TRBV10-3 and TRBJ2-7; 9 nucleotides align to TRBD1. CDR1 is ENHRY and CDR2 is SYGVKD in the germline V gene. This CDR3 comprises 14 residues. The junction had 5 bases not matched to a gene; V was cut back by 6 bases and J by 2 bases. The chain's CDR3 is CAISGQGYPYEQYF. The DNA for the CDR3 is TGTGCCATCAGCGGACAGGGGTACCCCTACGAGCAGTACTTC.

V gene TRBV19 combines with J gene TRBJ2-5, with 8 bases lining up with TRBD2. V was pared by 4 bases and J by 5 bases, with 3 bases of the junction left unmatched. The germline V gene has CDR1 LNHDA and CDR2 SQIVND (reference sequence). The CDR3 sequence is 13 residues long. This chain's CDR3 is CASSTGLGETQYF. The CDR3, as DNA: TGTGCCAGTAGTACGGGACTAGGGGAGACCCAGTACTTC.

This clone showed up just once. The chain combines TRBV5-1 with TRBJ2-5, with 9 bases that match TRBD1. The CDR3 length is 16 residues. The J segment lost 7 bases and the V segment lost 2 bases, leaving 12 bases of the junction unmatched. CDR1 and CDR2 (germline): SGHRS, YFSETQ. DNA for the CDR3: TGCGCCAGCAGCTTATCCGGGACAGGGAACATCCCGACCCAGTACTTC. This gives the protein CASSLSGTGNIPTQYF.

The table lists this clone with a few counts. The rearrangement uses TRBV7-9 and TRBJ2-2; D is unresolved. The V and J ends lost 4 bases and 3 bases respectively, with 15 bases between them. This CDR3 region has 16 residues. Germline V gives CDR1 SEHNR, CDR2 FQNEAQ (reference sequence). CDR3 DNA sequence: TGTGCCAGCAGCTCCCTCCTAGTGACCGACACCGGGGAGCTGTTTTTT. It yields the protein CASSSLLVTDTGELFF. The full variable domain, completed using reference TRBV7-9 and TRBJ2-2, is DTGVSQNPRHKITKRGQNVTFRCDPISEHNRLYWYRQTLGQGPEFLTYFQNEAQLEKSRLLSDRFSAERPKGSFSTLEIQRTEQGDSAMYLCASSSLLVTDTGELFFGEGSRLTVL.

This chain links TRBV7-2 with TRBJ1-2, with TRBD1 as a possible D gene (6 bases). The CDR3 sequence is 18 residues long. Germline V gives CDR1 SGHTA, CDR2 FQGNSA. V was shortened by 1 base and J by 4 bases, with 22 bases between the two germline ends. DNA for the CDR3: TGTGCCAGCAGCTTAGAGGGCAGCAAGAGGGGGTCGATCTATGGCTACACCTTC. It specifies CASSLEGSKRGSIYGYTF.

The chain links TRBV25-1 to TRBJ2-1; no firm D call. Germline V CDR1 and CDR2: MGHDK, SYGVNS. V was clipped by 2 bases and J by 8 bases, with 4 bases between them. This CDR3 is 11 amino acids long. This CDR3 reads CASSEGHEQFF. The CDR3 nucleotides are TGTGCCAGCAGTGAAGGCCATGAGCAGTTCTTC.

There are a few counts of this clone. The V gene is TRBV9, the J gene TRBJ1-6; D possibly corresponds to TRBD1 (6 bases). Germline V gene sequence: CDR1 SGDLS, CDR2 YYNGEE. V was pared by 5 bases and J by 8 bases, with 11 bases between. CDR3 length: 13 amino acids. The DNA for the CDR3 is TGTGCCAGCAGTAGGGGGATGGATTCACCCCTCCACTTT. This encodes CASSRGMDSPLHF.

This clone was seen a handful of times. V is TRBV7-9 and J is TRBJ1-1; 11 bases are a match to TRBD1. The CDR3 totals 15 residues. The trim removed 5 bases at V and 5 bases at J, leaving 7 bases unmatched. The V gene's germline CDR1 is SEHNR and CDR2 FQNEAQ (reference sequence). DNA for the CDR3: TGTGCCAGCAGCCCAGGACAGGGGGCCGGGACTGAAGCTTTCTTT. This codes for CASSPGQGAGTEAFF.

Only a few counts were recorded for this clone. The chain links TRBV18 to TRBJ2-3; D is uncertain. Germline CDR1 reads KGHSH; CDR2 reads LQKENI. Trimming took 0 bases from V and 6 from J, leaving 7 bases between them. The CDR3 has 13 residues. CDR3 residues: CASSPPRLDTQYF. For the CDR3, the DNA is TGTGCCAGCTCACCACCGAGGTTGGATACGCAGTATTTT.

The chain is built from TRBV2 and TRBJ2-1; 8 bases fit TRBD2. Germline V lookup: CDR1 SNHLY, CDR2 FYNNEI. The V gene end was trimmed by 7 bases and the J gene end by 4 bases; junction bases not matched to a gene: 6. This CDR3 is 14 amino acids long. The DNA for the CDR3 is TGTGCCAGCACCAGACTAGCGACATACAATGAGCAGTTCTTC. Translation gives CASTRLATYNEQFF.

The chain uses TRBV5-1 and TRBJ1-1, with a possible D match to TRBD1 (5 bases). V gave up 0 bases and J gave up 3 bases, with 12 bases separating them. Germline V lookup: CDR1 SGHRS, CDR2 YFSETQ. The CDR3 covers 15 residues. The CDR3 DNA reads TGCGCCAGCAGCTTGGATGTGGGGGGACACACTGAAGCTTTCTTT. This translates into CASSLDVGGHTEAFF.

This clone was seen a few times. The chain recombines TRBV12-5 with TRBJ1-1; 11 nucleotides line up with TRBD1. The CDR3 consists of 14 residues. Germline V CDR1 and CDR2: LGHNT, FRNRAP. J gave up 3 bases and V 5 bases, and 2 bases lay outside the gene matches. The CDR3 DNA sequence: TGTGCTAGTGGTGGGGGACAGGGGGACACTGAAGCTTTCTTT. Amino acids: CASGGGQGDTEAFF. Together with reference TRBV12-5 and TRBJ1-1, the CDR3 gives the full variable domain: DARVTQTPRHKVTEMGQEVTMRCQPILGHNTVFWYRQTMMQGLELLAYFRNRAPLDDSGMPKDRFSAEMPDATLATLKIQPSEPRDSAVYFCASGGGQGDTEAFFGQGTRLTVV.

The chain combines TRBV30 with TRBJ2-7, with 8 bases identical to TRBD2. The CDR3 length is 13 residues. Germline values: CDR1 GTSNPN, CDR2 SVGIG (reference sequence). V lost 6 bases to trimming and J lost 0 bases; unmatched junction nucleotides: 4. CDR3 nucleotide sequence: TGTGCCTGTACAGGGACTAGCTCCTACGAGCAGTACTTC. As protein: CACTGTSSYEQYF.

This chain joins TRBV5-1 and TRBJ2-2, with a weak D call TRBD1 (6 bases). From germline, CDR1 is SGHRS and CDR2 YFSETQ. The CDR3 is made up of 15 amino acids. V lost 4 bases and J 0 bases, leaving 10 bases between the germline ends. The CDR3 region is CASSIGTSNTGELFF. As DNA, the CDR3 is TGCGCCAGCAGCATCGGGACATCGAACACCGGGGAGCTGTTTTTT.

This clone has just a few counts. The chain couples TRBV2 to TRBJ1-1; 9 nucleotides match TRBD1. The V gene's germline CDR1 is SNHLY and CDR2 FYNNEI. The CDR3 is made up of 15 amino acids. V shed 6 bases, J shed 6 bases, and the junction held 11 bases outside the gene matches. CDR3 sequence reads: CASRDTGQGRAEAFF. As DNA, the CDR3 is TGTGCCAGCAGAGACACCGGACAGGGGAGGGCTGAAGCTTTCTTT.

This sequence joins TRBV7-8 and TRBJ2-3; TRBD2 matches 11 bases. CDR1 is SGHVS, CDR2 FQNEAQ, per germline. After removal of 1 base from V and 6 bases from J, the junction contained 12 bases not matched to a gene. CDR3 length: 18 residues. The DNA of the CDR3 is TGTGCCAGCAGCTTAGAGGGCCTTAGCGGGGGGGCCGCGGATACGCAGTATTTT. Its protein product is CASSLEGLSGGAADTQYF.

The chain is built from TRBV7-2 and TRBJ1-2, with a tentative D call TRBD1 (5 bases). The ends were cut back, 4 bases at V and 6 bases at J, with 18 bases in the middle. The CDR3 extends over 15 amino acids. Germline V CDR1 and CDR2: SGHTA, FQGNSA. CDR3 amino acids: CASSSPVRGSDGYTF. The CDR3 nucleotides are TGTGCCAGCAGCTCACCCGTACGGGGGTCGGATGGCTACACCTTC.

Concerning this clone itself: This same CDR3 is encoded by further DNA sequences in the sample. V gene TRBV6-5 combines with J gene TRBJ2-7; 9 nucleotides match TRBD1. This CDR3 is built from 13 residues. Germline V gives CDR1 MNHEY, CDR2 SVGAGI. The V segment lost 5 bases and the J segment 4 bases; nucleotides outside the gene matches: 3. In DNA, the CDR3 is TGTGCCAGCAGTGCGACAGGGGGTTACGAGCAGTACTTC. This gives the protein CASSATGGYEQYF.

This clone was detected a few times. V and J are TRBV2 and TRBJ1-2; D gene unclear. The germline gives CDR1 SNHLY, CDR2 FYNNEI. This CDR3 has 12 amino acids. The V and J ends lost 4 bases and 6 bases respectively, with 9 bases between them. CDR3 coding DNA: TGTGCCAGCAGTGGTTCCCGTAATGGCTACACCTTC. This encodes CASSGSRNGYTF.

The chain carries TRBV6-6 and TRBJ1-5; 7 nucleotides line up with TRBD1. The V and J ends lost 7 bases and 8 bases, in that order; junction bases with no gene match: 11. CDR3 length equals 14 residues. Per germline, CDR1 MNHNY and CDR2 SVGAGI (reference sequence). The CDR3 nucleotides are TGTGCCAGCAACGAACAGGGGATGGCGGAGCCCCAGCATTTT. Its protein product is CASNEQGMAEPQHF.

V usage is TRBV5-1 and J usage is TRBJ2-1; 8 bases line up with TRBD2. CDR1 is SGHRS, CDR2 YFSETQ, per germline. The length of the CDR3 is 16 residues. Trimming cost V 0 bases and J 6 bases; bases outside gene matches: 8. The CDR3 loop reads CASSLEGGRMGNEQFF. The CDR3, as DNA: TGCGCCAGCAGCTTGGAAGGCGGGAGGATGGGCAATGAGCAGTTCTTC.

The V and J genes are TRBV29-1 and TRBJ2-3; the match to TRBD2 covers 8 bases. The CDR3 has 17 amino acids. Germline-derived CDR1 and CDR2 are SQVTM and ANQGSEA. Trimming at V came to 8 bases and at J to 2 bases, leaving 18 bases not matched to a gene. In DNA form, the CDR3 reads TGCAGCCTTATCCGAAGGAGGGGTAGCGGGGTCACAGATACGCAGTATTTT. Its protein is CSLIRRRGSGVTDTQYF.

The chain recombines TRBV6-5 with TRBJ2-2; possibly TRBD1 for D (5 bases). Germline CDR1 MNHEY, CDR2 SVGAGI. V gave up 5 bases and J gave up 2 bases, with 9 bases separating them. The CDR3 sequence is 14 residues long. The CDR3 sequence: CASSRTLNTGELFF. Written as DNA, the CDR3 is TGTGCCAGCAGTCGGACACTCAACACCGGGGAGCTGTTTTTT.